The rows below give T cell receptor beta chains drawn from one sample of a study of cytomegalovirus exposure and HLA in healthy donors. Sequencing used immunoSEQ multiplex PCR; TCRdb keeps in-frame clones, though not all of them. This sample has tens of thousands of clones, with just over 65% found just once. The specimen sequenced was PBMCs. Receptors originate from a young man in good health and CMV-seronegative. CDR3s include the opening cysteine and the closing phenylalanine or tryptophan. The order of the fields is V gene, clone size, CDR3 length, CDR3 protein. Clone size is given for some rows only: seen once, a few or many times, or a class if the clone is expanded.

TRBV19,.,13,CASSIAGTDTQYF
TRBV18,.,13,CASSPWRTYEQYF
TRBV5-1,few,14,CASSGDGRNTEAFF
TRBV19,.,14,CASSSSGISHEQFF
TRBV27,.,17,CASSSPGGSGINNEQFF
TRBV30,few,16,CAWRSRTGRSSYEQYF
TRBV2,.,14,CASTVGQENTEAFF
TRBV6-6,.,14,CASRPLTEFGEQYF
TRBV13,few,12,CASSARTDTQYF
TRBV30,.,12,CAWSVTGCLPYF
TRBV5-1,.,14,CASGMRADTGELFF
TRBV28,.,14,CASRTQGARQPQHF
TRBV9,.,15,CASRPSGLTTGELFF
TRBV7-2,.,15,CASSSRGHGNTEAFF
TRBV19,once,14,CASNIRDFNQPQHF
TRBV29-1,.,15,CSVEGPRTLNYGYTF
TRBV28,.,14,CASSSTGVGQPQHF
TRBV7-9,.,17,CASSSRSIETVTGELFF
TRBV29-1,.,20,CSVVNSLSEVKGIMNTEAFF
TRBV19,.,14,CASSIAGMNTEAFF
TRBV7-9,.,13,CASSFSSEETQYF
TRBV29-1,.,14,CSVETGSSGNTIYF
TRBV6-6,.,14,CASRGTVSTDTQYF
TRBV19,.,15,CASSVTGTSGNTIYF
TRBV6-1,.,15,CASSDLTGGSQPQHF
TRBV15,.,19,CATSRDRDLPKGWNQPQHF
TRBV18,few,14,CASSPPQAKNIQYF
TRBV27,.,14,CASSSQGVIYEQYF
TRBV11-2,.,14,CASSLRTGSSGYTF
TRBV6-5,.,14,CASSHGLAGNEQFF
TRBV27,few,15,CASSLLTGATYEQYF
TRBV4-3,few,15,CASSQDGDTRRALFF
TRBV30,.,16,CAWSARLASSYNEQFF
TRBV11-2,.,17,CASSIDRGLEGANVLTF
TRBV6-1,.,9,CAAGYEQYF
TRBV6-5,few,13,CASSYGHKNIQYF
TRBV5-4,.,14,CASSLYQGAYGYTF
TRBV30,.,13,CACSGAFRDTQYF
TRBV5-6,.,17,CASSRPYREMGGDTQYF
TRBV6-5,.,15,CASRKGTGGNQPQHF